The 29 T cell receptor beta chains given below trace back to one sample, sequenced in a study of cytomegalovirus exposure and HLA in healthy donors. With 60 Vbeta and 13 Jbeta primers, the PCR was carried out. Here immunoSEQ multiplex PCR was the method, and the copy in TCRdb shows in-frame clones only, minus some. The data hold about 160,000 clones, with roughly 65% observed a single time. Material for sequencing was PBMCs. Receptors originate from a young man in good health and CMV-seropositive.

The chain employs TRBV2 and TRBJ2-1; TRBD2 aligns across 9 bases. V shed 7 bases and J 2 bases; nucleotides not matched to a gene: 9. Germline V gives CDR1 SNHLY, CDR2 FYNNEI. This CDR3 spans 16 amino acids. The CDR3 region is CASTSGLAVTYNEQFF. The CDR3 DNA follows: TGTGCCAGCACCTCGGGACTAGCCGTTACCTACAATGAGCAGTTCTTC.

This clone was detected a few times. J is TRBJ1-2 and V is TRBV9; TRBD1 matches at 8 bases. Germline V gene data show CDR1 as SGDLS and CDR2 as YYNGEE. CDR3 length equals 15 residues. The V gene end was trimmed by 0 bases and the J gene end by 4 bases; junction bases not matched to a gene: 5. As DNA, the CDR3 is TGTGCCAGCAGCGTAGATCCAGGGGGCGGCTATGGCTACACCTTC. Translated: CASSVDPGGGYGYTF.

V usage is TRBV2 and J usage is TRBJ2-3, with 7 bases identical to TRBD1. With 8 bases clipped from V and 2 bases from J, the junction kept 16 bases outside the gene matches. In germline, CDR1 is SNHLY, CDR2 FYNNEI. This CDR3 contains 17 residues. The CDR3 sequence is CASRDRAPQLSTDTQYF. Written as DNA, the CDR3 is TGTGCCAGCCGCGACAGGGCCCCACAATTATCCACAGATACGCAGTATTTT. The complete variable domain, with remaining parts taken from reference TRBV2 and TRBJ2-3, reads EPEVTQTPSHQVTQMGQEVILRCVPISNHLYFYWYRQILGQKVEFLVSFYNNEISEKSEIFDDQFSVERPDGSNFTLKIRSTKLEDSAMYFCASRDRAPQLSTDTQYFGPGTRLTVL.

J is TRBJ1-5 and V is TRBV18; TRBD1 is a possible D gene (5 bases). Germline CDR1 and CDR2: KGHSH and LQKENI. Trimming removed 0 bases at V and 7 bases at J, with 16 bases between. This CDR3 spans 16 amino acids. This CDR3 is CASSPPGREGFQPQHF. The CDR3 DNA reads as TGTGCCAGCTCACCACCGGGGAGGGAGGGGTTCCAGCCCCAGCATTTT.

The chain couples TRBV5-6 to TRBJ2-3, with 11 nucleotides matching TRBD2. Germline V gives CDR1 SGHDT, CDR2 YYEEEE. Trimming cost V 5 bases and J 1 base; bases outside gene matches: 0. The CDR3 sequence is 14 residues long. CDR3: CASRGLAGTDTQYF. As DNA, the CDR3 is TGTGCCAGCAGGGGACTAGCGGGCACAGATACGCAGTATTTT.

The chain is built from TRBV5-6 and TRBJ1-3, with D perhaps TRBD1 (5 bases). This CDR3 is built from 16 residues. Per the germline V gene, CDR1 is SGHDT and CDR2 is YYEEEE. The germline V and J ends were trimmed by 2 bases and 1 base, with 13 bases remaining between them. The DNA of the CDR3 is TGTGCCAGCAGCTTAGTCCCTGGGGCGTCTGGAAACACCATATATTTT. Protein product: CASSLVPGASGNTIYF.

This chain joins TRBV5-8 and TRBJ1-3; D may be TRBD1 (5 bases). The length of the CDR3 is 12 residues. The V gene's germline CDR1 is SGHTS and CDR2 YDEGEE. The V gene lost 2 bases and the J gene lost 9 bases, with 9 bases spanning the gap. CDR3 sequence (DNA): TGTGCCAGCAGCTTCCAAGGGGCCACCATATATTTT. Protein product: CASSFQGATIYF.

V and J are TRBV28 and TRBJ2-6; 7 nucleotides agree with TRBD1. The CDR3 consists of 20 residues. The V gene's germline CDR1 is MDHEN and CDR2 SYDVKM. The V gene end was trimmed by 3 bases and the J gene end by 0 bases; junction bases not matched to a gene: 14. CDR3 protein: CASSFPGPRTGGSGANVLTF. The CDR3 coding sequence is TGTGCCAGCAGTTTTCCGGGTCCCAGGACAGGAGGCTCTGGGGCCAACGTCCTGACTTTC.

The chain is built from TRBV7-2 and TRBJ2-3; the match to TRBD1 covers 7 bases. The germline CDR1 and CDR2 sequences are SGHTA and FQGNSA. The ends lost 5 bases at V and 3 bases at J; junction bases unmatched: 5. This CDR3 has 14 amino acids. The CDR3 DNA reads TGTGCCAGCAGCGCCCAGACAGGGACAGATACGCAGTATTTT. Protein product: CASSAQTGTDTQYF.

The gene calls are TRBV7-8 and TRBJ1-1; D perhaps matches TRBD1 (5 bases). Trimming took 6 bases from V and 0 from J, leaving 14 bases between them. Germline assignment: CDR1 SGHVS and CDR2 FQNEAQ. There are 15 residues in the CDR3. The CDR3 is CASRRMGGMNTEAFF. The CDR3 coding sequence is TGTGCCAGCAGACGTATGGGGGGGATGAACACTGAAGCTTTCTTT.

CDR3 bases: TGTGCCAGCAGCGCAAGCGGGGGTCAAGAGACCCAGTACTTC. Residues: CASSASGGQETQYF. The chain links TRBV5-4 to TRBJ2-5; 8 nucleotides line up with TRBD2. Trimming at V came to 4 bases and at J to 2 bases, leaving 4 bases not matched to a gene. The CDR3 is made up of 14 amino acids. CDR1 SGHNT and CDR2 YYREEE come from the germline V gene (reference sequence).

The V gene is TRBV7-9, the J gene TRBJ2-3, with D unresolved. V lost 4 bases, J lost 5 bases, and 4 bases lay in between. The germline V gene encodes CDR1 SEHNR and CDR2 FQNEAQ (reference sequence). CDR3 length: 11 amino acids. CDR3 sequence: CASSSQDTQYF. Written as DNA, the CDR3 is TGTGCCAGCAGCTCCCAAGATACGCAGTATTTT.

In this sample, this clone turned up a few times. The CDR3 spells CASSTTGEGNQPQHF. Here the CDR3 DNA reads TGTGCCAGCAGCACGACAGGGGAGGGCAATCAGCCCCAGCATTTT. The chain is built from TRBV6-5 and TRBJ1-5, with TRBD1 matching over 8 bases. V lost 6 bases to trimming and J lost 2 bases; unmatched junction nucleotides: 6. This CDR3 comprises 15 residues. Germline loops: CDR1 MNHEY, CDR2 SVGAGI.

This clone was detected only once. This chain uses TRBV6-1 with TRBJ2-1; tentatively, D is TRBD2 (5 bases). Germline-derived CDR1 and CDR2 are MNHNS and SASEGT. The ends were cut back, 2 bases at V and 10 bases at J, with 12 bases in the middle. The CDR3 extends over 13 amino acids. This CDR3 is CASSESLAWEQFF. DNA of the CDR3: TGTGCCAGCAGTGAAAGCCTAGCCTGGGAGCAGTTCTTC.

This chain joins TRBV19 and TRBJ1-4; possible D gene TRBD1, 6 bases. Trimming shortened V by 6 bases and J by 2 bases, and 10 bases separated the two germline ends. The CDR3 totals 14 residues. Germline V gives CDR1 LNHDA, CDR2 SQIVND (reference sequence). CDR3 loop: CASSPQGTNEKLFF. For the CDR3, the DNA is TGTGCCAGTAGCCCGCAGGGGACTAATGAAAAACTGTTTTTT.

The CDR3 bases are TGTGCCTGGAGTGCTGTCGGGGGGGGCACAGATACGCAGTATTTT. It translates to CAWSAVGGGTDTQYF. The gene calls are TRBV30 and TRBJ2-3, with TRBD2 matching over 8 bases. The CDR3 covers 15 residues. V gave up 1 base and J gave up 1 base; unmatched junction bases: 4. The germline CDR1 and CDR2 sequences are GTSNPN and SVGIG (reference sequence).

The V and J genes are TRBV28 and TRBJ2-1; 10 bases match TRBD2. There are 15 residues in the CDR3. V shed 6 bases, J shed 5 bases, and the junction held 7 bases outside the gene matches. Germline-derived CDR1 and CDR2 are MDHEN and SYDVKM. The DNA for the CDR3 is TGTGCCAGCAGCCCAACTAGCGGGGCTGACAATGAGCAGTTCTTC. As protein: CASSPTSGADNEQFF.

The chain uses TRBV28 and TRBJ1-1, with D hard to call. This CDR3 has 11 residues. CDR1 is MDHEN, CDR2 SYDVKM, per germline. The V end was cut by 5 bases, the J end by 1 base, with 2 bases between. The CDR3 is CASSQNTEAFF. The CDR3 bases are TGTGCCAGCAGTCAGAACACTGAAGCTTTCTTT.

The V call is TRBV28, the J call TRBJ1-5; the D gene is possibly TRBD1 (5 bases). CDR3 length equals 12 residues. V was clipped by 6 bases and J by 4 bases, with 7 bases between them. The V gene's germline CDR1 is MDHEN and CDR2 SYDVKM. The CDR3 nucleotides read TGTGCCAGCAGGGGGCAGAATCAGCCCCAGCATTTT. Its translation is CASRGQNQPQHF. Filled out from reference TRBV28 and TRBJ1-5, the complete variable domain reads DVKVTQSSRYLVKRTGEKVFLECVQDMDHENMFWYRQDPGLGLRLIYFSYDVKMKEKGDIPEGYSVSREKKERFSLILESASTNQTSMYLCASRGQNQPQHFGDGTRLSIL.

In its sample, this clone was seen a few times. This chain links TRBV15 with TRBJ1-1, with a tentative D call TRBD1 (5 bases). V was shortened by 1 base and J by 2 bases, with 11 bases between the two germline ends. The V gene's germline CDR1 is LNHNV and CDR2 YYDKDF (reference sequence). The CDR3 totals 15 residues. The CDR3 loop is CATSRVKGPNTEAFF. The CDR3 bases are TGTGCCACCAGCAGAGTTAAGGGGCCCAACACTGAAGCTTTCTTT.

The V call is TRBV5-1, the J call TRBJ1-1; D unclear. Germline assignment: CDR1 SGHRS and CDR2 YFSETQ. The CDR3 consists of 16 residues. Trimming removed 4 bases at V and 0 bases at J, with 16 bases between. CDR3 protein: CASSAPGSWMNTEAFF. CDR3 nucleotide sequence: TGCGCCAGCAGCGCACCGGGTAGTTGGATGAACACTGAAGCTTTCTTT.

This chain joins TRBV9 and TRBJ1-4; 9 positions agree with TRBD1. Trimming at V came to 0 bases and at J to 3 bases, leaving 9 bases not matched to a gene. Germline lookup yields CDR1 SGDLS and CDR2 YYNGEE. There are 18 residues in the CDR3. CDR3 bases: TGTGCCAGCAGCGTAGGATCCGGGACAGGGCTCTCTAATGAAAAACTGTTTTTT. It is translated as CASSVGSGTGLSNEKLFF.

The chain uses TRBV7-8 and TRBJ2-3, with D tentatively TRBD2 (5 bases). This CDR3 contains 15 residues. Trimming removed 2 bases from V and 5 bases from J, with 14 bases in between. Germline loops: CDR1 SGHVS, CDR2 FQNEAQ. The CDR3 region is CASSLNGAEGDTQYF. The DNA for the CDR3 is TGTGCCAGCAGCTTAAACGGAGCAGAGGGAGATACGCAGTATTTT.

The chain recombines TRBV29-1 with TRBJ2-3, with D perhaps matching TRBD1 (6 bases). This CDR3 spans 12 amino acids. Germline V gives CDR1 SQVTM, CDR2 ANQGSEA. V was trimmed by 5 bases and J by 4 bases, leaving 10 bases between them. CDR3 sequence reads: CSVRTEADTQYF. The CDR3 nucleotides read TGCAGCGTTAGGACAGAAGCAGATACGCAGTATTTT.

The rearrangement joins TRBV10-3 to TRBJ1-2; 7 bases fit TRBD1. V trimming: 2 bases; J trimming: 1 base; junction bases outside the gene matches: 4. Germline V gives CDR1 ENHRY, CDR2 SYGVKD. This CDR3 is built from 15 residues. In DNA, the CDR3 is TGTGCCATCAGTGAGACCCGGGACAGTAACTATGGCTACACCTTC. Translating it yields CAISETRDSNYGYTF.

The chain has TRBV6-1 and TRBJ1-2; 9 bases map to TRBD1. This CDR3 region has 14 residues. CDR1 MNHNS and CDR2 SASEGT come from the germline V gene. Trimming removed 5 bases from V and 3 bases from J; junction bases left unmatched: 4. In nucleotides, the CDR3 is TGTGCCAGCAGTCAACAGGGGGCGTACTATGGCTACACCTTC. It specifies CASSQQGAYYGYTF.

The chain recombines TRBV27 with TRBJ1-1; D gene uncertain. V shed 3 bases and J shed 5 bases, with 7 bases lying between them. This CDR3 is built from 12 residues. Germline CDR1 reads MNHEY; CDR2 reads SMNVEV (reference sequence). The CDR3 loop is CASSLTGTEAFF. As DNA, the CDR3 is TGTGCCAGCAGTTTGACGGGGACTGAAGCTTTCTTT.

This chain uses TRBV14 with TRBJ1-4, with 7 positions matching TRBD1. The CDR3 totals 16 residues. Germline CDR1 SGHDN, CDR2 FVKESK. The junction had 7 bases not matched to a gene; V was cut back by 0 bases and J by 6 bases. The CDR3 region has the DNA TGTGCCAGCAGCCAAGATAAAGACAGGGTGGATGAAAAACTGTTTTTT. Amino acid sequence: CASSQDKDRVDEKLFF.

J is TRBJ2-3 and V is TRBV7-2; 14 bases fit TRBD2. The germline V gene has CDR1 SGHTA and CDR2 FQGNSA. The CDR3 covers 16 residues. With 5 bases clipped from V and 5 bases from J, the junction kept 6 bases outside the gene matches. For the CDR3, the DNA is TGTGCCAGCAGCGAGACTAGCGGGGGGGCGGGAGATACGCAGTATTTT. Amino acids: CASSETSGGAGDTQYF.